This paragraph covers one T cell receptor beta chain sequence. This entry is derived from a study of blood T cell repertoires in COVID-19. In the study overall: From the United States, Italy and Spain came samples of acute and convalescent COVID-19. PBMCs, B-cell-depleted T cells, or T cells were the source of the cDNA or gDNA that made up the material.

Germline V gives CDR1 LNHNV, CDR2 YYDKDF (reference sequence). J was trimmed by 4 bases and V by 1 base; bases with no gene match: 1. There are 15 residues in the CDR3. Per the authors' pipeline: Reference gene primer amplification gave nucleated cell count estimates. Sequenced by immunoSEQ multiplex PCR; TCRdb stores in-frame clones only, minus some. From that table come the V and J calls and clone size; the DNA was used to work out D and trimming. The sample records about 190,000 clones, around four fifths being singletons. The chain carries TRBV15 and TRBJ1-6, with 7 bases identical to TRBD1. Specimen: peripheral blood. This TCR was sampled from a woman aged 70-85 years with active or convalescent COVID-19. This CDR3 is CATSRGDSYNSPLHF. The CDR3 DNA reads as TGTGCCACCAGCAGAGGGGACAGTTATAATTCACCCCTCCACTTT.